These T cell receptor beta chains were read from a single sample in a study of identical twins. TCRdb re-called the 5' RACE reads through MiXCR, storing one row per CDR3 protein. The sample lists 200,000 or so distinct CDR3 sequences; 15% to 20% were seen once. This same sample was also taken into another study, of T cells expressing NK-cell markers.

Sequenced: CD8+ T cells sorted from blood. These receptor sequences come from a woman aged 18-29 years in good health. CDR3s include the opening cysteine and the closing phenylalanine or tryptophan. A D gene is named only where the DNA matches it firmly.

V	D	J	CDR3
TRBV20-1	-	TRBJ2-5	CSARRETQYF
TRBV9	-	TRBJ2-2	CASSVRVSGLDTGELFF
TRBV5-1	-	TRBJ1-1	CASSEGGTEAFF
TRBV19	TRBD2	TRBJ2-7	CASTLAGGADEQYF
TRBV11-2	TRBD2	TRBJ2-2	CASSLFLSLAGGPNTGELFF
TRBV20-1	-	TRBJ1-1	CSARVLGEGGEAFF
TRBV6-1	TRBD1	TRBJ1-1	CASTDPRDRNTEAFF
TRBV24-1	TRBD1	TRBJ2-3	CATSDAGTAQYF
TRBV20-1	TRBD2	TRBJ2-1	CSAREPSGSVGSYNEQFF
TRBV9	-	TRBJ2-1	CASSPTDNEQFF
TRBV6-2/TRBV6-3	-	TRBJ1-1	CASSAPRDRNTEAFF
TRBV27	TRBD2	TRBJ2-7	CASSLRAGDLYEQYF
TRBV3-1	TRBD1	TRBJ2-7	CACSQSPGQGVEQYF
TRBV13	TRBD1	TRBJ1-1	CASSLDRGRPTEAFF
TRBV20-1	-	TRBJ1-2	CSASIGTGVEYGYTF
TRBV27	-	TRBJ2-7	CASSFKSTYEQYF
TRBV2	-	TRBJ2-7	CASSGPARGQYF
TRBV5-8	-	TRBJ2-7	CASSSPTRTLYEQYF
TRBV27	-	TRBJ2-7	CASSPPPLRGASYEQYF
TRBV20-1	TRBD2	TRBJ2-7	CSAGPGTSDYEQYF
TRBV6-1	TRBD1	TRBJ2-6	CASRAPGLTGVVGVLTF
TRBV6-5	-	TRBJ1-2	CASSYSNGRGYTF
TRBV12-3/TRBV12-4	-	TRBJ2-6	CASSYSSGANVLTF
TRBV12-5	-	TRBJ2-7	CASVGPSYEQYF
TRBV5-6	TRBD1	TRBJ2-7	CASSSGTGNYEQYF
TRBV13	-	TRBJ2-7	CASSLGGERKYEQYF
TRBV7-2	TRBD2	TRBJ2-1	CASSWGGGEQFF
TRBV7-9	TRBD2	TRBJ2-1	CASSLGSLADPNEQFF
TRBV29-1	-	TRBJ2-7	CSVEGTDSSYEQHF
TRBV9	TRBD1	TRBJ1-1	CASSVGGDSEAFF
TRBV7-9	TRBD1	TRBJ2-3	CASSLRPTGYTDTQYF
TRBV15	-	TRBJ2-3	CATLRDSRTDTQYF
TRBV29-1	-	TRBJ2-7	CSVEADAYEQYF
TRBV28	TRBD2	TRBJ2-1	CASSFLASGDNEQFF
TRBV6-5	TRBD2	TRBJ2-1	CASSYPVGAGEDFNEQFF
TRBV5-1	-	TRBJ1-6	CASSFWALRNSPLHF